A single sample gave rise to the 24 T cell receptor beta chains below, sequenced in a study of blood T cell repertoires in COVID-19. Generated by immunoSEQ multiplex PCR, the TCRdb table keeps only in-frame clones and is missing some. The data hold roughly 140,000 clones, with about four fifths observed a single time. Sample: peripheral blood. The receptors stem from a human donor with acute or convalescent COVID-19. The donor label of this sample is uncertain.

This CDR3 is CASSPDGNQMNTEAFF. CDR3 nucleotides: TGTGCCAGCTCACCCGACGGGAATCAGATGAACACTGAAGCTTTCTTT. The J gene is TRBJ1-1, the V gene TRBV18; D is undetermined. The CDR3 is made up of 16 amino acids. Germline V lookup: CDR1 KGHSH, CDR2 LQKENI. Trimming took off 3 bases at V and 0 bases at J, with 14 bases between the two ends.

The chain couples TRBV6-1 to TRBJ1-5; a weak D match, TRBD1 (5 bases). This CDR3 has 15 amino acids. V was trimmed by 1 base and J by 2 bases, leaving 9 bases between them. In germline, CDR1 is MNHNS, CDR2 SASEGT. CDR3 in DNA: TGTGCCAGCAGTGAAGTGGGGGGAGGCAATCAGCCCCAGCATTTT. Its translation is CASSEVGGGNQPQHF.

Remarks on this clone: At one end the junction does not follow the germline gene, possibly because of a read error. The chain carries TRBV7-7 and TRBJ2-2; D perhaps matches TRBD1 (6 bases). Germline V lookup: CDR1 SSHAT, CDR2 FNYEAQ (reference sequence). The CDR3 sequence is 15 residues long. In DNA, the CDR3 is TGTGCTAGCAGCCCCCGGGCAGGGGCTAACGGGGAGCTGTTTTTT. Translation: CASSPRAGANGELFF.

The chain uses TRBV7-8 and TRBJ2-3; 8 bases map to TRBD2. Germline trimming cut 0 bases from V and 14 bases from J; bases unmatched to any gene: 7. The CDR3 extends over 13 amino acids. CDR1 is SGHVS and CDR2 is FQNEAQ in the germline V gene. The DNA for the CDR3 is TGTGCCAGCAGCTTAGCGTGGGGGACTAGTCCGTATTTT. This sequence encodes CASSLAWGTSPYF. The full variable domain, completed using reference TRBV7-8 and TRBJ2-3, is GAGVSQSPRYKVAKRGQDVALRCDPISGHVSLFWYQQALGQGPEFLTYFQNEAQLDKSGLPSDRFFAERPEGSVSTLKIQRTQQEDSAVYLCASSLAWGTSPYFGPGTRLTVL.

The chain joins TRBV2 to TRBJ1-4; a possible D gene is TRBD1 (5 bases). This CDR3 spans 14 amino acids. Germline V gives CDR1 SNHLY, CDR2 FYNNEI. V lost 3 bases and J lost 5, with 10 bases in between. In DNA, the CDR3 is TGTGCCAGCAGTGAGAACAGGTCAAATGAAAAACTGTTTTTT. Its protein is CASSENRSNEKLFF.

This clone appeared once. The genes are TRBV2 and TRBJ1-1; no clear D gene. Germline V gene sequence: CDR1 SNHLY, CDR2 FYNNEI. V lost 4 bases, J lost 1 base, and 16 bases lay in between. CDR3 size: 16 residues. Written as DNA, the CDR3 is TGTGCCAGCAGTGGAGGGCCCCTGACGACGAACACTGAAGCTTTCTTT. This encodes CASSGGPLTTNTEAFF. Full variable domain (remainder filled in from reference TRBV2 and TRBJ1-1): EPEVTQTPSHQVTQMGQEVILRCVPISNHLYFYWYRQILGQKVEFLVSFYNNEISEKSEIFDDQFSVERPDGSNFTLKIRSTKLEDSAMYFCASSGGPLTTNTEAFFGQGTRLTVV.

The rearrangement uses TRBV9 and TRBJ2-7; D might be TRBD1 (6 bases). The CDR3 loop spans 14 amino acids. Germline lookup yields CDR1 SGDLS and CDR2 YYNGEE. V lost 4 bases, J lost 3 bases, and 14 bases lay in between. The CDR3 protein is CASSPEDRVYEQYF. Here the CDR3 DNA reads TGTGCCAGCAGCCCGGAGGACAGAGTCTACGAGCAGTACTTC.

The rearrangement joins TRBV6-5 to TRBJ2-7; D ambiguous. The CDR3 covers 15 residues. Germline-derived CDR1 and CDR2 are MNHEY and SVGAGI. V was trimmed by 0 bases and J by 2 bases, leaving 11 bases between them. CDR3 DNA: TGTGCCAGCAGTTACTCTCCGGAGCCGACCTACGAGCAGTACTTC. As protein: CASSYSPEPTYEQYF.

The V call is TRBV15, the J call TRBJ1-2; tentatively, D is TRBD1 (6 bases). V lost 6 bases to trimming and J lost 4 bases, with 15 bases between them. This CDR3 spans 14 amino acids. CDR1 and CDR2 from the germline V gene are LNHNV and YYDKDF (reference sequence). The CDR3: CATRDTGSGYGYTF. CDR3 DNA sequence: TGTGCCACCAGGGATACAGGGTCGGGCTATGGCTACACCTTC.

The rearrangement joins TRBV2 to TRBJ2-7, with 7 bases aligning to TRBD1. J gave up 4 bases and V 8 bases, and 5 bases lay outside the gene matches. Germline loops: CDR1 SNHLY, CDR2 FYNNEI. CDR3 size: 12 residues. The CDR3 is CASWTGDYEQYV. The CDR3 region has the DNA TGTGCCAGCTGGACAGGTGATTACGAGCAGTACGTC.

The chain is built from TRBV5-1 and TRBJ2-1, with D possibly being TRBD1 (5 bases). Germline V gene lookup returns CDR1 SGHRS and CDR2 YFSETQ. CDR3 size: 17 residues. V was trimmed by 2 bases and J by 6 bases, leaving 21 bases between them. In DNA form, the CDR3 reads TGCGCCAGCAGCTTTGTGGGGCAGGGAAAGCTCGGCAATGAGCAGTTCTTC. Amino acids: CASSFVGQGKLGNEQFF.

J is TRBJ1-5 and V is TRBV15; maybe TRBD1 (5 bases). The V end lost 5 bases, the J end lost 6 bases, and 14 bases lay between the germline ends. This CDR3 has 14 amino acids. Germline CDR1 reads LNHNV; CDR2 reads YYDKDF (reference sequence). The CDR3 sequence: CATSVEQGTQPQHF. In DNA form, the CDR3 reads TGTGCCACCAGCGTGGAGCAGGGTACTCAGCCCCAGCATTTT.

The V gene is TRBV7-9, the J gene TRBJ1-2; D call uncertain. This CDR3 is 11 amino acids long. In germline, CDR1 is SEHNR, CDR2 FQNEAQ (reference sequence). Trimming took off 3 bases at V and 5 bases at J, with 4 bases between the two ends. The CDR3 loop is CASSFPYGYTF. As DNA, the CDR3 is TGTGCCAGCAGCTTTCCTTATGGCTACACCTTC. Full variable domain (outside the CDR3, taken from reference TRBV7-9 and TRBJ1-2): DTGVSQNPRHKITKRGQNVTFRCDPISEHNRLYWYRQTLGQGPEFLTYFQNEAQLEKSRLLSDRFSAERPKGSFSTLEIQRTEQGDSAMYLCASSFPYGYTFGSGTRLTVV.

The chain combines TRBV6-5 with TRBJ2-2, with 8 positions matching TRBD2. Trimming cost V 11 bases and J 4 bases; bases outside gene matches: 3. The germline CDR1 and CDR2 sequences are MNHEY and SVGAGI. This CDR3 contains 12 residues. The CDR3 DNA is TGTGCCGCGGGGGGTCCCACCGGGGAGCTGTTTTTT. It codes for CAAGGPTGELFF.

The CDR3 nucleotides are TGTGCCTGGAGTCCCCGTGGCAGGGAAGCTTTCTTT. It translates to CAWSPRGREAFF. This rearrangement joins TRBV30 to TRBJ1-1, with D unclear. CDR3 size: 12 residues. Trimming left V 2 bases short and J 8 bases short, with 12 bases between. Germline-derived CDR1 and CDR2 are GTSNPN and SVGIG (reference sequence).

V gene TRBV5-1 combines with J gene TRBJ1-6; D ambiguous. From germline, CDR1 is SGHRS and CDR2 YFSETQ. CDR3 length: 17 residues. The germline V and J ends were trimmed by 3 bases and 0 bases, with 13 bases remaining between them. CDR3 loop: CASSSRPGSSYNSPLHF. CDR3 bases: TGCGCCAGCAGCTCCCGACCGGGGAGCTCCTATAATTCACCCCTCCACTTT.

V is TRBV5-1 and J is TRBJ2-4; TRBD1 matches at 7 bases. Germline CDR1 reads SGHRS; CDR2 reads YFSETQ. V trimming: 4 bases; J trimming: 2 bases; junction bases outside the gene matches: 6. This CDR3 has 15 amino acids. CDR3 sequence (DNA): TGCGCCAGCAGCATCCGGACAGGAACCAAAAACATTCAGTACTTC. This gives the protein CASSIRTGTKNIQYF.

J is TRBJ2-6 and V is TRBV18; a weak D match, TRBD1 (5 bases). Germline V gene data show CDR1 as KGHSH and CDR2 as LQKENI. V lost 3 bases to trimming and J lost 0 bases, with 15 bases between them. CDR3 length: 18 amino acids. CDR3 in DNA: TGTGCCAGCTCACCCTTCACAGGCCCAAGCTCTGGGGCCAACGTCCTGACTTTC. This codes for CASSPFTGPSSGANVLTF.

Remarks on this clone: Other DNA sequences in the same sample also yield this CDR3. The chain has TRBV3-1 (or the pseudogene TRBV3-2) and TRBJ2-7; TRBD1 matches 9 bases. V lost 0 bases to trimming and J lost 3 bases; unmatched junction nucleotides: 3. The germline gives CDR1 LGHDT, CDR2 YNNKEL (reference sequence). The length of the CDR3 is 15 residues. DNA for the CDR3: TGTGCCAGCAGCCAAGATCTGGGACAGGGCTACGAGCAGTACTTC. Translated, it gives CASSQDLGQGYEQYF.

The rearrangement links TRBV2 to TRBJ1-4; 7 nucleotides match TRBD1. The CDR3 totals 14 residues. V lost 5 bases to trimming and J lost 8 bases; unmatched junction nucleotides: 8. Germline V gene lookup returns CDR1 SNHLY and CDR2 FYNNEI. CDR3 coding DNA: TGTGCCAGCAGTCGACAGGGAGTATTGGAAAAACTGTTTTTT. It codes for CASSRQGVLEKLFF.

This clone has just one count. The V gene is TRBV6-5, the J gene TRBJ2-1; the D gene is possibly TRBD1 (5 bases). V was pared by 0 bases and J by 8 bases, with 14 bases between. CDR1 is MNHEY, CDR2 SVGAGI, per germline. This CDR3 contains 15 residues. The CDR3 region has the DNA TGTGCCAGCAGTTACTCGAACCAGGGTGGGGATGAGCAGTTCTTC. Translated, it gives CASSYSNQGGDEQFF.

This clone has more than one count but fewer than ten. CDR3 amino acids: CASSLEQADTQYF. The CDR3 bases are TGTGCCAGCAGCTTAGAGCAAGCAGATACGCAGTATTTT. The chain has TRBV7-9 and TRBJ2-3; D not certain. The V gene's germline CDR1 is SEHNR and CDR2 FQNEAQ (reference sequence). V dropped 1 base and J dropped 4 bases, with 6 bases sitting between them. The CDR3 has 13 amino acids.

The chain's CDR3 is CASSERAHGYTF. CDR3 DNA: TGTGCCAGCAGTGAACGCGCCCATGGCTACACCTTC. This chain uses TRBV6-1 with TRBJ1-2, with D uncertain. The CDR3 has 12 amino acids. CDR1 is MNHNS, CDR2 SASEGT, per germline. The V end lost 2 bases, the J end lost 6 bases, and 7 bases lay between the germline ends.

This rearrangement joins TRBV3-1 (or the pseudogene TRBV3-2) to TRBJ1-1; no definite D call. CDR1 and CDR2 (germline): LGHDT, YNNKEL (reference sequence). Trimming removed 4 bases from V and 0 bases from J, with 15 bases in between. The CDR3 sequence is 16 residues long. The DNA of the CDR3 is TGTGCCAGCAGCCCTACCGGGAGCACTCTGAACACTGAAGCTTTCTTT. Protein product: CASSPTGSTLNTEAFF.